One sample yielded the 7 T cell receptor beta chains listed below, sequenced in a study of blood T cells in healthy people across ages. A sample-barcoded 5' primer and a J-beta primer mix were used in a second PCR of roughly 7 to 11 cycles. One entry per CDR3 protein results from TCRdb running MiXCR on the 5' RACE reads. This sample yields hundreds of thousands of distinct CDR3 sequences, of which about 37% are seen a single time; 10% to 15% belongs to the top ten. Material: blood. The origin of the receptors is a man in his late teens or twenties in good health.

This chain links TRBV20-1 with TRBJ2-5; the match to TRBD2 covers 9 bases. From germline, CDR1 is DFQATT and CDR2 SNEGSKA (reference sequence). The CDR3 is 15 residues long. V was pared by 3 bases and J by 0 bases, with 5 bases of the junction left unmatched. CDR3 protein: CSARRGGPHQETQYF. The CDR3 bases are TGCAGTGCTAGGCGGGGGGGGCCTCACCAAGAGACCCAGTACTTC.

This clonotype was seen only a few times. The J gene is TRBJ1-6, the V gene TRBV20-1; maybe TRBD1 (5 bases). CDR1 is DFQATT, CDR2 SNEGSKA, per germline (reference sequence). CDR3 size: 13 residues. Trimming cost V 3 bases and J 7 bases, with 10 bases left between them. The CDR3 DNA is TGCAGTGCTAGCGGGACGGTGAATTCACCCCTCCACTTT. Translation gives CSASGTVNSPLHF.

This clonotype was seen a few times. The gene calls are TRBV12-3 or TRBV12-4 and TRBJ2-1, with 14 bases lining up with TRBD2. CDR3 length: 14 amino acids. V was pared by 7 bases and J by 6 bases, with 2 bases of the junction left unmatched. This chain's CDR3 is CASMGTSGGNEQFF. The CDR3 nucleotides read TGTGCCAGCATGGGGACTAGCGGGGGCAATGAGCAGTTCTTC.

This clonotype was observed many times. J is TRBJ2-5 and V is TRBV6-5; tentatively, D is TRBD1 or TRBD2 (5 bases each). The J call may be faulty, since TRBJ2-7 better matches the DNA end. CDR1 MNHEY and CDR2 SVGAGI come from the germline V gene. This CDR3 is 16 amino acids long. CDR3 sequence (DNA): TGTGCCAGCACTCAACGGGGTGGGGGAGTGACTTACGAGCAGTACTTC. It is translated as CASTQRGGGVTYEQYF.

In DNA, the CDR3 is TGTGCCAGCAGCCTCACGGACAGGCTGGGCGAGCAGTACTTC. Encoded protein: CASSLTDRLGEQYF. The rearrangement uses TRBV3-1 and TRBJ2-7; TRBD1 matches at 7 bases. Germline CDR1 reads LGHDT; CDR2 reads YNNKEL (reference sequence). The CDR3 has 14 amino acids. Trimming removed 4 bases from V and 6 bases from J; junction bases left unmatched: 9.

Only a few counts were recorded for this clonotype. The CDR3 coding sequence is TGTGCCAGCAGTTTGGACAGGCAAAGCGATGAGCAGTACTTC. Translation gives CASSLDRQSDEQYF. J is TRBJ2-5 and V is TRBV12-3 or TRBV12-4, with 7 bases fitting TRBD1. CDR3 length equals 14 residues. With 3 bases clipped from V and 11 bases from J, the junction kept 12 bases outside the gene matches.

This chain joins TRBV4-3 and TRBJ2-1, with 9 bases identical to TRBD2. Germline V lookup: CDR1 LGHNA, CDR2 YSLEER. This CDR3 is built from 16 residues. Germline trimming cut 3 bases from V and 12 bases from J; bases unmatched to any gene: 15. DNA for the CDR3: TGCGCCAGCAGCCAGGTCGGCGGGGGGGGTGGGTGGACGCAGTTCTTC. Its translation is CASSQVGGGGGWTQFF.